The 29 T cell receptor beta chains listed next were all sequenced from one sample in a study of T cells in Graves' hyperthyroidism and ophthalmopathy. Amplification of TCR beta CDR3 regions used RNA as the template. Initially, a first-round RT-PCR of the TCR CDR3 employed the HTBI primer set. From the multiplex PCR reads, TCRdb called clonotypes with MiXCR, one entry per CDR3 protein. The sample lists about 590,000 distinct CDR3 sequences, about 14% occurring once. The source material was blood. Source of these receptors: a woman aged 18-29 years with Graves' ophthalmopathy.

The sample holds many counts of this clonotype. The chain recombines TRBV7-3 with TRBJ1-1, with D uncertain. V was shortened by 6 bases and J by 3 bases, with 8 bases between the two germline ends. Germline CDR1 and CDR2: SGHTA and FQGTGA. CDR3 length equals 12 residues. CDR3 protein: CASRERDTEAFF. In DNA, the CDR3 is TGTGCCAGCAGGGAGAGGGACACTGAAGCTTTCTTT.

This clonotype was seen ten or more times. The CDR3 DNA is TGTGCCAGCAGTATAGCCGGGACAGGGGCCCGGCCGGGAGCTTTCTTT. It is translated as CASSIAGTGARPGAFF. V usage is TRBV28 and J usage is TRBJ1-1; TRBD1 aligns across 10 bases. The V gene end was trimmed by 5 bases and the J gene end by 10 bases; junction bases not matched to a gene: 16. Looked up from germline, CDR1 is MDHEN and CDR2 is SYDVKM. The CDR3 has 16 amino acids.

This clonotype was counted at least ten times. For the CDR3, the DNA is TGTGCCAGCAGCGCCCAGGGAGCGAGTTCACCCCTCCACTTT. This sequence encodes CASSAQGASSPLHF. The genes are TRBV7-9 and TRBJ1-6; the D gene is possibly TRBD1 (5 bases). Per the germline V gene, CDR1 is SEHNR and CDR2 is FQNEAQ (reference sequence). Trimming shortened V by 5 bases and J by 9 bases, and 14 bases separated the two germline ends. CDR3 length: 14 residues.

V usage is TRBV4-2 and J usage is TRBJ2-7, with 11 bases identical to TRBD1. The CDR3 has 15 residues. Germline CDR1 and CDR2: LGHNA and YNFKEQ. V trimming: 0 bases; J trimming: 5 bases; junction bases outside the gene matches: 3. Here the CDR3 reads CASSQEDRGHNEQYF. The CDR3 nucleotides read TGTGCCAGCAGCCAAGAGGACAGGGGGCATAACGAGCAGTACTTC.

This clonotype appeared many times. This rearrangement joins TRBV20-1 to TRBJ1-3, with D hard to call. V gave up 3 bases and J gave up 0 bases, with 9 bases separating them. The length of the CDR3 is 14 residues. Germline assignment: CDR1 DFQATT and CDR2 SNEGSKA (reference sequence). The DNA of the CDR3 is TGCAGTGCTAGCTGGCGGGACTCTGGAAACACCATATATTTT. Residues: CSASWRDSGNTIYF.

The table lists this clonotype with many counts. V gene TRBV18 combines with J gene TRBJ2-1; 11 bases match TRBD1. This CDR3 has 14 amino acids. V shed 3 bases, J shed 9 bases, and the junction held 4 bases outside the gene matches. Germline V gene lookup returns CDR1 KGHSH and CDR2 LQKENI. The CDR3 is CASSPGQGAGEQFF. In DNA, the CDR3 is TGTGCCAGCTCACCTGGACAGGGGGCGGGTGAGCAGTTCTTC.

In its sample, this clonotype was seen many times. J is TRBJ2-7 and V is TRBV12-5, with D perhaps assigned TRBD1 or TRBD2 (5 bases each). With 1 base removed from V and 4 bases from J, the gap between germline ends came to 23 bases. Germline CDR1 LGHNT, CDR2 FRNRAP. The CDR3 covers 18 residues. The CDR3 reads CASGLDLLGASTRYEQYF. Written as DNA, the CDR3 is TGTGCTAGTGGTTTGGATCTCTTAGGGGCTAGCACCAGGTACGAGCAGTACTTC.

This clonotype has ten or more counts. This chain links TRBV28 with TRBJ2-7; D may be TRBD2 (5 bases). The CDR3 is made up of 15 amino acids. With 8 bases removed from V and 6 bases from J, the gap between germline ends came to 23 bases. The germline V gene has CDR1 MDHEN and CDR2 SYDVKM. CDR3 sequence: CASSLTAERASEQYF. DNA for the CDR3: TGTGCCAGCTCCCTAACCGCGGAGAGGGCCAGCGAGCAGTACTTC.

In this sample, this clonotype turned up many times. The V call is TRBV30, the J call TRBJ1-2; possibly TRBD1 for D (5 bases). Germline-derived CDR1 and CDR2 are GTSNPN and SVGIG (reference sequence). Trimming pared 2 bases from V and 6 bases from J, leaving 10 bases between. The CDR3 is 12 residues long. The CDR3: CAWSLGANGYTF. The DNA of the CDR3 is TGTGCCTGGAGTTTAGGGGCTAATGGCTACACCTTC.

This clonotype has at least ten counts. This chain connects TRBV6-1 to TRBJ1-2; D gene ambiguous. This CDR3 has 14 amino acids. Germline CDR1 is MNHNS and CDR2 is SASEGT. V was shortened by 3 bases and J by 5 bases, with 13 bases between the two germline ends. CDR3 DNA sequence: TGTGCCAGCAGTGATTCGGGCCAGCGTTATGGCTACACCTTC. Its protein product is CASSDSGQRYGYTF.

About this clonotype: A much larger clone lies a single base off, so this may be a read error. The rearrangement links TRBV11-1 to TRBJ2-7, with a possible D match to TRBD2 (5 bases). CDR3 size: 12 residues. In germline, CDR1 is SGHAT, CDR2 FQDESV (reference sequence). This CDR3 reads CVSSGWDYEQYF. In DNA form, the CDR3 reads TGTGTCAGCAGCGGCTGGGACTACGAGCAGTACTTC.

CDR3 sequence: CASSRRIANTGELFF. The CDR3 DNA reads as TGTGCCAGCAGTCGGCGGATCGCGAACACCGGGGAGCTGTTTTTT. This chain uses TRBV12-3 or TRBV12-4 with TRBJ2-2; no reliable D call. CDR3 length: 15 residues. Trimming left V 5 bases short and J 0 bases short, with 10 bases between.

This clonotype was detected many times. This sequence joins TRBV5-5 and TRBJ1-4; D perhaps matches TRBD1 (5 bases). CDR3 size: 16 residues. Per the germline V gene, CDR1 is SGHKS and CDR2 is YYEKEE (reference sequence). Trimming pared 0 bases from V and 7 bases from J, leaving 16 bases between. The CDR3 is CASSLGPDSGGEKLFF. CDR3 DNA: TGTGCCAGCAGCTTGGGGCCCGACAGCGGGGGTGAAAAACTGTTTTTT.

Ten or more counts support this clonotype. V is TRBV7-2 and J is TRBJ1-1, with TRBD1 matching over 8 bases. CDR1 SGHTA and CDR2 FQGNSA come from the germline V gene. The CDR3 is 13 amino acids. V shed 2 bases, J shed 4 bases, and the junction held 0 bases outside the gene matches. Here the CDR3 reads CASSLQGATEAFF. Here the CDR3 DNA reads TGTGCCAGCAGCTTACAGGGGGCCACTGAAGCTTTCTTT.

The genes are TRBV20-1 and TRBJ2-5; 12 bases line up with TRBD2. This CDR3 region has 14 residues. V lost 5 bases to trimming and J lost 5 bases; unmatched junction nucleotides: 6. CDR1 and CDR2 from the germline V gene are DFQATT and SNEGSKA (reference sequence). Here the CDR3 reads CSASGLAGLETQYF. CDR3 bases: TGCAGTGCTTCGGGACTAGCGGGTTTGGAGACCCAGTACTTC.

This clonotype was recorded once. V and J are TRBV11-3 and TRBJ2-7; 8 nucleotides agree with TRBD2. J gave up 6 bases and V 2 bases, and 6 bases lay outside the gene matches. From germline, CDR1 is SGHNT and CDR2 YENEEA. The CDR3 has 14 residues. CDR3 sequence reads: CASSLYGRAVEQYF. CDR3 bases: TGTGCCAGCAGCTTATACGGGAGGGCCGTCGAGCAGTACTTC. The whole variable domain, remainder taken from reference TRBV11-3 and TRBJ2-7, is EAGVVQSPRYKIIEKKQPVAFWCNPISGHNTLYWYLQNLGQGPELLIRYENEEAVDDSQLPKDRFSAERLKGVDSTLKIQPAELGDSAVYLCASSLYGRAVEQYFGPGTRLTVT.

This chain joins TRBV28 and TRBJ2-3, with D maybe TRBD2 (5 bases). V lost 4 bases, J lost 4 bases, and 12 bases lay in between. This CDR3 spans 14 amino acids. Germline lookup yields CDR1 MDHEN and CDR2 SYDVKM. The CDR3 reads CASSWAGGSDTQYF. CDR3 nucleotide sequence: TGTGCCAGCAGTTGGGCGGGTGGGTCAGATACGCAGTATTTT.

This clonotype appeared many times. This chain joins TRBV2 and TRBJ1-2; D gene unclear. There are 11 residues in the CDR3. Trimming shortened V by 4 bases and J by 7 bases, and 7 bases separated the two germline ends. Germline assignment: CDR1 SNHLY and CDR2 FYNNEI. The CDR3 bases are TGTGCCAGCAGTGTAGAGACTGGCTACACCTTC. It encodes CASSVETGYTF.

This clonotype was seen a handful of times. The chain carries TRBV12-3 or TRBV12-4 and TRBJ1-2, with 8 bases aligning to TRBD1. After removal of 1 base from V and 10 bases from J, the junction contained 5 bases not matched to a gene. The CDR3 totals 13 residues. CDR3 protein: CASSLVQDRDYTF. CDR3 sequence (DNA): TGTGCCAGCAGTTTAGTTCAGGACAGGGACTACACCTTC.

This clonotype was observed at least ten times. V gene TRBV7-8 combines with J gene TRBJ1-1, with D maybe TRBD1 (5 bases). CDR1 SGHVS and CDR2 FQNEAQ come from the germline V gene. The V and J ends lost 7 bases and 1 base respectively, with 16 bases between them. The CDR3 loop spans 15 amino acids. CDR3 loop: CASTLRDRWNTEAFF. For the CDR3, the DNA is TGTGCCAGCACTCTACGGGACCGGTGGAACACTGAAGCTTTCTTT. Full variable domain (remainder filled in from reference TRBV7-8 and TRBJ1-1): GAGVSQSPRYKVAKRGQDVALRCDPISGHVSLFWYQQALGQGPEFLTYFQNEAQLDKSGLPSDRFFAERPEGSVSTLKIQRTQQEDSAVYLCASTLRDRWNTEAFFGQGTRLTVV.

This clonotype was observed at least ten times. The chain links TRBV19 to TRBJ1-1, with TRBD1 identical over 10 bases. Germline trimming cut 3 bases from V and 5 bases from J; bases unmatched to any gene: 3. The germline gives CDR1 LNHDA, CDR2 SQIVND (reference sequence). The length of the CDR3 is 14 residues. CDR3 residues: CASSIGTGATEAFF. The CDR3 region has the DNA TGTGCCAGTAGTATCGGGACAGGGGCGACTGAAGCTTTCTTT.

This clonotype was seen repeatedly, ten times or more. This sequence joins TRBV7-6 and TRBJ2-1; TRBD1 or TRBD2 may be the D gene (5 bases each). The CDR3 spans 12 residues. The V gene lost 3 bases and the J gene lost 9 bases, with 9 bases spanning the gap. The germline V gene encodes CDR1 SGHVS and CDR2 FNYEAQ. The CDR3 DNA follows: TGTGCCAGCAGCTTGGGGGAACGTGAGCAGTTCTTC. It yields the protein CASSLGEREQFF.

The CDR3 spells CASSDYPTRKNIQYF. DNA of the CDR3: TGTGCCAGCAGCGATTACCCGACTAGAAAAAACATTCAGTACTTC. The chain has TRBV27 and TRBJ2-4; tentatively, D is TRBD2 (6 bases). V was shortened by 6 bases and J by 4 bases, with 16 bases between the two germline ends. Germline values: CDR1 MNHEY, CDR2 SMNVEV (reference sequence). The CDR3 loop spans 15 amino acids.

The chain recombines TRBV29-1 with TRBJ1-2; D might be TRBD1 (5 bases). The CDR3 has 14 residues. Germline lookup yields CDR1 SQVTM and CDR2 ANQGSEA. V lost 5 bases to trimming and J lost 2 bases, with 15 bases between them. For the CDR3, the DNA is TGCAGCGTTCCCGCGACAGCTCGCAACTATGGCTACACCTTC. This gives the protein CSVPATARNYGYTF.

This clonotype was detected ten times or more. J is TRBJ1-2 and V is TRBV28; no clear D. The germline gives CDR1 MDHEN, CDR2 SYDVKM. V lost 5 bases and J 8 bases, leaving 21 bases between the germline ends. The length of the CDR3 is 15 residues. The CDR3: CASSQVAGFLEGYTF. As DNA, the CDR3 is TGTGCCAGCAGTCAAGTGGCTGGATTCCTGGAGGGCTACACCTTC.

This clonotype showed up many times. The rearrangement joins TRBV11-3 to TRBJ1-1; TRBD1 matches at 8 bases. J lost 5 bases, V lost 4 bases, and 3 bases had no gene match. Per the germline V gene, CDR1 is SGHNT and CDR2 is YENEEA. This CDR3 is 13 amino acids long. The CDR3 loop is CASSSGGRTEAFF. For the CDR3, the DNA is TGTGCCAGCAGCTCAGGGGGCAGAACTGAAGCTTTCTTT.

This clonotype was detected many times. The chain combines TRBV7-2 with TRBJ2-7, with D possibly TRBD2 on 6 matching bases. In germline, CDR1 is SGHTA, CDR2 FQGNSA. The germline V and J ends were trimmed by 8 bases and 0 bases, with 11 bases remaining between them. The CDR3 runs to 13 residues. CDR3 region: CASGGLLSYEQYF. The CDR3 DNA is TGTGCCAGCGGGGGACTTCTCTCCTACGAGCAGTACTTC.

In this sample, this clonotype turned up many times. The junction does not match germline at one end; this may be a read error. The chain couples TRBV5-1 to TRBJ2-1; the D is unclear. There are 11 residues in the CDR3. CDR1 is SGHRS and CDR2 is YFSETQ in the germline V gene. DNA for the CDR3: TGTGCCAGCAGTTTACTTAATGAGCAGTTCTTC. Encoded protein: CASSLLNEQFF. Looking up the rest from reference TRBV5-1 and TRBJ2-1 gives the full variable domain: KAGVTQTPRYLIKTRGQQVTLSCSPISGHRSVSWYQQTPGQGLQFLFEYFSETQRNKGNFPGRFSGRQFSNSRSEMNVSTLELGDSALYLCASSLLNEQFFGPGTRLTVL.

This clonotype occurred many times. The chain employs TRBV3-1 and TRBJ2-3; D remains unclear. The V and J ends lost 4 bases and 7 bases respectively, with 15 bases between them. Germline V gene sequence: CDR1 LGHDT, CDR2 YNNKEL (reference sequence). This CDR3 has 14 residues. As DNA, the CDR3 is TGTGCCAGCAGCCCTCTAACCTCGGGCAATACGCAGTATTTT. Residues: CASSPLTSGNTQYF.